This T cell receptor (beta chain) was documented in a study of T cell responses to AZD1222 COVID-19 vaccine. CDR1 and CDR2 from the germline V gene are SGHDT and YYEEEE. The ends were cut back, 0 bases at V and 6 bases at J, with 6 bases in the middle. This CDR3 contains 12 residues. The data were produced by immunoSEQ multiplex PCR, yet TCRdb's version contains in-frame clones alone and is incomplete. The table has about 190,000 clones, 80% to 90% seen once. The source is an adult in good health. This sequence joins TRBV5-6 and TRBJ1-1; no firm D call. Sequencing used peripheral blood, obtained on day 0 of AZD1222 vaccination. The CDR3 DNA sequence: TGTGCCAGCAGCTTGGGGATCGCTGAAGCTTTCTTT. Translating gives CASSLGIAEAFF.